The rows below give T cell receptor beta chains drawn from one sample of a study of beta chain features in type 1 diabetes. Produced via immunoSEQ multiplex PCR; TCRdb's table is partial and in-frame only. The sample yields around 400,000 clones, about 14% seen once. Sequenced material: naive CD4+ T cells from blood. The receptors originated from a woman between 18 and 29 years old in good health. The CDR3 runs from the conserved cysteine through the conserved F or W. The order of the fields is clone size, V gene, D gene, CDR3 length, J gene, CDR3 protein, CDR3 DNA. The D gene is left open where the match is weak. Size tells how often a clone was seen (once, few, many) or the class of an expanded clone, and some rows leave it out.

>-|TRBV7-9|-|16|TRBJ2-3
CASSRTPGLSTDTQYF
TGTGCCAGCAGCCGAACTCCGGGACTGAGCACAGATACGCAGTATTTT
>few|TRBV28|TRBD1|15|TRBJ2-5
CASSLWDRAQETQYF
TGTGCCAGCAGTTTATGGGACAGGGCGCAAGAGACCCAGTACTTC
>-|TRBV29-1|-|14|TRBJ2-7
CSVEGEVFPYEQYF
TGCAGCGTTGAAGGCGAAGTCTTCCCCTACGAGCAGTACTTC
>-|TRBV14|-|11|TRBJ2-5
CASSHVETQYF
TGTGCCAGCAGCCACGTCGAGACCCAGTACTTC
>-|TRBV7-6|TRBD2|14|TRBJ2-1
CASAVLAEYNEQFF
TGTGCCAGCGCCGTCCTAGCGGAATACAATGAGCAGTTCTTC
>-|TRBV6-5|-|15|TRBJ2-5
CASSYHRVGAETQYF
TGTGCCAGCAGTTACCACAGGGTAGGGGCAGAGACCCAGTACTTC
>few|TRBV5-1|TRBD1|16|TRBJ2-1
CASSILTGALYNEQFF
TGCGCCAGCAGCATCTTGACAGGGGCCCTCTACAATGAGCAGTTCTTC
>few|TRBV14|-|15|TRBJ2-5
CASSQAVGAQETQYF
TGTGCCAGCAGCCAAGCCGTGGGGGCTCAAGAGACCCAGTACTTC
>-|TRBV19|TRBD2|14|TRBJ2-1
CASSPRGVKDEQFF
TGTGCCAGTAGTCCTCGGGGGGTTAAAGATGAGCAGTTCTTC
>few|TRBV5-1|-|13|TRBJ2-1
CASSLDLWAEQFF
TGCGCCAGCAGCTTGGATCTATGGGCTGAGCAGTTCTTC
>-|TRBV27|TRBD2|18|TRBJ2-1
CASSALLAGLRSYNEQFF
TGTGCCAGCAGTGCCCTGCTAGCGGGACTCCGCTCCTACAATGAGCAGTTCTTC
>few|TRBV28|-|12|TRBJ2-3
CASSSYKDTQYF
TGTGCCAGCAGTTCGTATAAAGATACGCAGTATTTT
>few|TRBV18|-|15|TRBJ2-1
CASSPWEVTYNEQFF
TGTGCCAGCTCACCCTGGGAGGTCACCTACAATGAGCAGTTCTTC
>few|TRBV5-1|-|15|TRBJ1-1
CASSLVAGWDTEAFF
TGCGCCAGCAGCTTGGTGGCAGGGTGGGACACTGAAGCTTTCTTT
>-|TRBV27|TRBD2|16|TRBJ2-2
CASSINSGRSGGELFF
TGTGCCAGCAGTATCAATAGCGGGAGGTCGGGCGGGGAGCTGTTTTTT
>-|TRBV18|TRBD1|11|TRBJ1-2
CASSPGQRYTF
TGTGCCAGCTCACCGGGACAGCGGTACACCTTC
>-|TRBV10-3|-|14|TRBJ2-1
CAISRAGSGNEQFF
TGTGCCATCAGTAGGGCGGGATCGGGTAATGAGCAGTTCTTC
>few|TRBV28|-|12|TRBJ1-5
CASSTGYQPQHF
TGTGCCAGCAGTACAGGGTATCAGCCCCAGCATTTT
>few|TRBV30|-|11|TRBJ2-7
CAWSGAYEQYF
TGTGCCTGGAGCGGGGCCTACGAGCAGTACTTC
>-|TRBV7-3|TRBD1|16|TRBJ1-2
CASSSLDRGLHYGYTF
TGTGCCAGCAGCTCCCTGGACAGGGGGCTACACTATGGCTACACCTTC
>few|TRBV28|TRBD1|14|TRBJ2-3
CASSDGQGTDTQYF
TGTGCCAGCAGTGATGGACAGGGGACAGATACGCAGTATTTT
>few|TRBV2|-|12|TRBJ2-3
CASVLSTDTQYF
TGTGCCAGCGTCTTAAGCACAGATACGCAGTATTTT
>-|TRBV7-9|TRBD2|16|TRBJ2-1
CASSLRAGVGANEQFF
TGTGCCAGCAGCTTGCGAGCGGGAGTGGGGGCCAATGAGCAGTTCTTC
>few|TRBV9|TRBD2|14|TRBJ2-7
CASSEGLGRDEQYF
TGTGCCAGCAGCGAGGGACTAGGGCGGGACGAGCAGTACTTC
>few|TRBV18|TRBD2|19|TRBJ2-7
CASSPPLLTSGNVFYEQYF
TGTGCCAGCTCACCACCGCTTTTAACTAGCGGAAATGTTTTCTACGAGCAGTACTTC
>few|TRBV18|-|15|TRBJ2-7
CASSPPGGTFYEQYF
TGTGCCAGCTCACCACCGGGGGGGACATTTTACGAGCAGTACTTC
>few|TRBV5-1|-|14|TRBJ2-1
CASSLEQLYNEQFF
TGCGCCAGCAGCTTGGAACAGCTCTACAATGAGCAGTTCTTC
>-|TRBV7-6|-|14|TRBJ2-7
CASSAASLSYEQYF
TGTGCCAGCAGCGCAGCTAGTCTCTCCTACGAGCAGTACTTC
>few|TRBV29-1|TRBD2|13|TRBJ2-1
CSAGTSRHNEQFF
TGCAGCGCTGGGACTAGCAGACACAATGAGCAGTTCTTC
>few|TRBV6-5|TRBD2|15|TRBJ2-7
CASSGTGTSLYEQYF
TGTGCCAGCAGTGGAACCGGGACTAGCCTCTACGAGCAGTACTTC
>-|TRBV30|TRBD2|14|TRBJ2-3
CAHLLRDYTDTQYF
TGTGCCCATCTCCTCCGGGACTACACAGATACGCAGTATTTT
>few|TRBV11-3|TRBD1|16|TRBJ2-3
CASSLDVGGGTDTQYF
TGTGCCAGCAGCTTAGATGTAGGGGGCGGCACAGATACGCAGTATTTT
>-|TRBV27|TRBD2|16|TRBJ2-7
CASSLLGGTSSYEQYF
TGTGCCAGCAGTTTATTAGGTGGGACTAGCAGCTACGAGCAGTACTTC
>few|TRBV28|-|13|TRBJ2-1
CASSLAALEEQFF
TGTGCCAGCAGTTTAGCGGCCTTGGAGGAGCAGTTCTTC
>-|TRBV18|TRBD2|14|TRBJ2-5
CASRLAGLQETQYF
TGTGCCAGTAGACTAGCGGGACTCCAAGAGACCCAGTACTTC
>few|TRBV6-1|TRBD1|17|TRBJ1-2
CASSESRTGAAPYGYTF
TGTGCCAGCAGTGAGTCCAGGACAGGGGCTGCCCCCTATGGCTACACCTTC
>-|TRBV5-1|TRBD1|15|TRBJ2-5
CASSSGQGGRETQYF
TGCGCCAGCAGCTCAGGACAGGGAGGAAGAGAGACCCAGTACTTC
>few|TRBV28|-|16|TRBJ2-1
CASSPADRQMYNEQFF
TGTGCCAGCAGCCCGGCCGATCGACAGATGTACAATGAGCAGTTCTTC
>few|TRBV7-9|-|14|TRBJ1-1
CASSLVRVNTEAFF
TGTGCCAGCAGCTTGGTGAGGGTGAACACTGAAGCTTTCTTT
>-|TRBV15|TRBD1|16|TRBJ1-5
CATSRGDRGNNQPQHF
TGTGCCACCAGCAGAGGGGACAGGGGAAACAATCAGCCCCAGCATTTT
>-|TRBV5-4|TRBD1|13|TRBJ2-7
CASSLTGTYEQYF
TGTGCCAGCAGCCTGACAGGGACCTACGAGCAGTACTTC
>-|TRBV28|TRBD1|13|TRBJ1-2
CASSGDRLYGYTF
TGTGCCAGCAGTGGGGACAGGCTCTATGGCTACACCTTC
>-|TRBV6-1|TRBD1|13|TRBJ1-2
CASSAGGYYGYTF
TGTGCCAGCAGTGCAGGGGGTTACTATGGCTACACCTTC
>-|TRBV18|-|14|TRBJ2-5
CASSPSRSQETQYF
TGTGCCAGCTCACCGTCTCGGTCGCAAGAGACCCAGTACTTC
>few|TRBV2|-|15|TRBJ1-4
CASSGPLGLDEKLFF
TGTGCCAGCAGCGGCCCTTTGGGGCTCGATGAAAAACTGTTTTTT
>few|TRBV29-1|-|14|TRBJ2-5
CSVLGRKQQETQYF
TGCAGCGTACTAGGACGGAAACAACAAGAGACCCAGTACTTC
>-|TRBV4-1|TRBD2|18|TRBJ2-1
CASSQDSWTSGRGDEQFF
TGCGCCAGCAGCCAAGACTCGTGGACTAGCGGTAGAGGCGATGAGCAGTTCTTC
>few|TRBV11-1|-|14|TRBJ2-7
CASSPTPGFYEQYF
TGTGCCAGCAGCCCTACCCCGGGGTTCTACGAGCAGTACTTC
>few|TRBV25-1|-|17|TRBJ1-2
CASSDSPDSLQNYGYTF
TGTGCCAGCAGTGATTCCCCGGACAGTCTGCAAAACTATGGCTACACCTTC
>-|TRBV28|TRBD1|12|TRBJ1-1
CAATGMNTEAFF
TGTGCCGCGACAGGGATGAACACTGAAGCTTTCTTT
>-|TRBV14|TRBD2|18|TRBJ2-2
CASSQWSMRERYTGELFF
TGTGCCAGCAGCCAGTGGAGTATGCGGGAGAGATATACCGGGGAGCTGTTTTTT
>-|TRBV7-2|TRBD1|15|TRBJ1-5
CASSLGDRVFQPQHF
TGTGCCAGCAGCTTGGGGGACAGGGTGTTTCAGCCCCAGCATTTT
>-|TRBV29-1|-|17|TRBJ2-3
CSVVQARRKSIPDTQYF
TGCAGCGTTGTACAGGCGAGACGAAAATCAATCCCAGATACGCAGTATTTT